These 18 T cell receptor beta chains were sequenced from one sample in a study of shared clonotypes between healthy human individuals. TCRdb's copy holds only in-frame clones and misses some; the assay was immunoSEQ multiplex PCR. The sample carries roughly 2 million clones, approximately 94% recorded once. Material for sequencing was naive CD4+ T cells sorted from blood. Subset here: CD45RA+ positively selected. The origin of the receptors is a man younger than 35 in good health.

The chain has TRBV28 and TRBJ1-6; 11 nucleotides align to TRBD1. Trimming removed 6 bases from V and 10 bases from J; junction bases left unmatched: 11. CDR3 length equals 16 residues. Germline CDR1 MDHEN, CDR2 SYDVKM. The CDR3 protein is CASRLGQGAKASPLHF. Here the CDR3 DNA reads TGTGCCAGCAGACTTGGACAGGGGGCAAAGGCGTCACCCCTCCACTTT.

The rearrangement links TRBV11-2 to TRBJ1-4; a weak D match, TRBD1 (6 bases). Germline V lookup: CDR1 SGHAT, CDR2 FQNNGV. The CDR3 spans 16 residues. Between the trimmed V and J ends, which lost 1 base and 7 bases, there was a span of 16 bases. The CDR3 loop is CASSLAPGHSSEKLFF. CDR3 coding DNA: TGTGCCAGCAGCTTAGCGCCGGGACACAGTAGTGAAAAACTGTTTTTT.

The rearrangement links TRBV5-1 to TRBJ2-7; unclear D gene. The CDR3 is made up of 14 amino acids. V was pared by 6 bases and J by 3 bases, with 16 bases between. Germline V gene data show CDR1 as SGHRS and CDR2 as YFSETQ. Written as DNA, the CDR3 is TGCGCCAGCAACCGTATACCGGACGGCTACGAGCAGTACTTC. Its protein is CASNRIPDGYEQYF. The entire variable domain, with the rest obtained from reference TRBV5-1 and TRBJ2-7, is as follows: KAGVTQTPRYLIKTRGQQVTLSCSPISGHRSVSWYQQTPGQGLQFLFEYFSETQRNKGNFPGRFSGRQFSNSRSEMNVSTLELGDSALYLCASNRIPDGYEQYFGPGTRLTVT.

The chain employs TRBV11-2 and TRBJ1-4, with no clear D. This CDR3 has 14 amino acids. The germline V and J ends were trimmed by 8 bases and 8 bases, with 18 bases remaining between them. Germline-derived CDR1 and CDR2 are SGHAT and FQNNGV. CDR3 residues: CASGAVGVDEKLFF. Written as DNA, the CDR3 is TGTGCCAGCGGTGCGGTCGGGGTAGACGAAAAACTGTTTTTT.

In this sample, this clone turned up once. This sequence joins TRBV6-5 and TRBJ1-1; weak D call: TRBD1 (6 bases). CDR1 is MNHEY and CDR2 is SVGAGI in the germline V gene. Trimming removed 6 bases from V and 2 bases from J, with 13 bases in between. This CDR3 comprises 14 residues. For the CDR3, the DNA is TGTGCCAGCAGCCGCCCGGGGGGCAACACTGAAGCTTTCTTT. Protein: CASSRPGGNTEAFF.

The chain employs TRBV7-2 and TRBJ2-7, with 9 positions matching TRBD2. CDR1 SGHTA and CDR2 FQGNSA come from the germline V gene. The V and J ends lost 1 base and 5 bases, in that order; junction bases with no gene match: 6. The CDR3 extends over 15 amino acids. The CDR3 DNA reads TGTGCCAGCAGCTTAGTAGCGGGAGCTGGTAACGAGCAGTACTTC. This encodes CASSLVAGAGNEQYF.

A single count supports this clone. This sequence joins TRBV29-1 and TRBJ2-1; 11 bases align to TRBD2. The germline V gene has CDR1 SQVTM and CDR2 ANQGSEA. The V gene end was trimmed by 6 bases and the J gene end by 6 bases; junction bases not matched to a gene: 10. The length of the CDR3 is 15 residues. The CDR3 loop is CSVGIGTSGSNEQFF. For the CDR3, the DNA is TGCAGCGTCGGAATCGGGACTAGCGGATCCAATGAGCAGTTCTTC.

CDR3 nucleotides: TGTGCCAGCAGCTCCCATACGTGGGGGACAGATACGCAGTATTTT. Residues: CASSSHTWGTDTQYF. The chain is built from TRBV7-2 and TRBJ2-3; D possibly uses TRBD1 or TRBD2 (5 bases each). CDR1 and CDR2 from the germline V gene are SGHTA and FQGNSA. V was shortened by 4 bases and J by 3 bases, with 14 bases between the two germline ends. The CDR3 is 15 residues long.

This sequence joins TRBV4-3 and TRBJ2-6; weak D call: TRBD1 (6 bases). The CDR3 length is 20 residues. Trimming stripped 3 bases from V and 2 bases from J, with 23 bases between. Germline V gene data show CDR1 as LGHNA and CDR2 as YSLEER. Written as DNA, the CDR3 is TGCGCCAGCAGCCATGATTGGACAGCCCTTATAGTTGCTGGGGCCAACGTCCTGACTTTC. Translated: CASSHDWTALIVAGANVLTF.

The rearrangement links TRBV10-3 to TRBJ2-3, with D hard to call. Germline CDR1 reads ENHRY; CDR2 reads SYGVKD. Trimming cost V 6 bases and J 2 bases, with 9 bases left between them. The CDR3 has 13 residues. The CDR3: CAIRDGYTDTQYF. CDR3 sequence (DNA): TGTGCCATCAGGGACGGTTACACAGATACGCAGTATTTT.

This clone was observed a handful of times. The same CDR3 also results from other DNA sequences found in this sample. V usage is TRBV20-1 and J usage is TRBJ1-1, with D hard to call. In germline, CDR1 is DFQATT, CDR2 SNEGSKA (reference sequence). Between the trimmed V and J ends, which lost 6 bases and 1 base, there was a span of 6 bases. This CDR3 has 11 residues. CDR3 in DNA: TGCAGTGCCCGGGAGAACACTGAAGCTTTCTTT. This gives the protein CSARENTEAFF.

In DNA form, the CDR3 reads TGTGCCAGCGAAGGGGCGATATCCTATGGCTACACCTTC. This codes for CASEGAISYGYTF. This sequence joins TRBV6-6 and TRBJ1-2; possible D gene TRBD1, 5 bases. The V gene lost 8 bases and the J gene lost 4 bases, with 14 bases spanning the gap. The CDR3 contains 13 residues. Germline V lookup: CDR1 MNHNY, CDR2 SVGAGI (reference sequence).

V gene TRBV7-8 combines with J gene TRBJ1-6; TRBD1 might be the D (5 bases). V was trimmed by 1 base and J by 9 bases, leaving 16 bases between them. Germline V gives CDR1 SGHVS, CDR2 FQNEAQ. This CDR3 is built from 16 residues. The DNA for the CDR3 is TGTGCCAGCAGCTTAGGGGCGGGGACGAATAGTTCACCCCTCCACTTT. Protein: CASSLGAGTNSSPLHF.

CDR3 sequence (DNA): TGTGCCAGCAGTTACAGCCGGGACAGCATAGGCTACACCTTC. Encoded protein: CASSYSRDSIGYTF. The V and J genes are TRBV6-5 and TRBJ1-2; 7 bases are shared with TRBD1. The V and J ends lost 2 bases and 8 bases, in that order; junction bases with no gene match: 8. Germline values: CDR1 MNHEY, CDR2 SVGAGI. The CDR3 runs 14 residues.

The rearrangement joins TRBV27 to TRBJ1-2; D gene unclear. Germline CDR1 reads MNHEY; CDR2 reads SMNVEV (reference sequence). This CDR3 is built from 14 residues. V lost 5 bases and J 4 bases, leaving 14 bases between the germline ends. The CDR3 bases are TGTGCCAGCAGTGACCTCGAGACAATCTATGGCTACACCTTC. Amino acid sequence: CASSDLETIYGYTF.

The chain combines TRBV2 with TRBJ1-4, with no clear D. The CDR3 covers 13 residues. Trimming pared 3 bases from V and 4 bases from J, leaving 6 bases between. Germline assignment: CDR1 SNHLY and CDR2 FYNNEI. The CDR3 protein is CASSEPFNEKLFF. The CDR3 coding sequence is TGTGCCAGCAGTGAGCCCTTTAATGAAAAACTGTTTTTT.

This clone was recorded once. Other DNA sequences within the sample encode an identical CDR3. The CDR3: CASSLGLAGGPQETQYF. The CDR3 DNA reads TGTGCCAGCAGCTTGGGTCTAGCGGGGGGCCCACAAGAGACCCAGTACTTC. This rearrangement joins TRBV5-5 to TRBJ2-5, with 11 bases matching TRBD2. Germline CDR1 and CDR2: SGHKS and YYEKEE (reference sequence). The ends lost 0 bases at V and 2 bases at J; junction bases unmatched: 6. CDR3 length equals 17 residues.

In its sample, this clone was seen a few times. V usage is TRBV9 and J usage is TRBJ1-2; D perhaps matches TRBD1 (5 bases). V dropped 0 bases and J dropped 4 bases, with 10 bases sitting between them. CDR3 length: 14 amino acids. Germline CDR1 is SGDLS and CDR2 is YYNGEE. The CDR3 bases are TGTGCCAGCAGCGTAGGGGGCATTAGCTATGGCTACACCTTC. It encodes CASSVGGISYGYTF.